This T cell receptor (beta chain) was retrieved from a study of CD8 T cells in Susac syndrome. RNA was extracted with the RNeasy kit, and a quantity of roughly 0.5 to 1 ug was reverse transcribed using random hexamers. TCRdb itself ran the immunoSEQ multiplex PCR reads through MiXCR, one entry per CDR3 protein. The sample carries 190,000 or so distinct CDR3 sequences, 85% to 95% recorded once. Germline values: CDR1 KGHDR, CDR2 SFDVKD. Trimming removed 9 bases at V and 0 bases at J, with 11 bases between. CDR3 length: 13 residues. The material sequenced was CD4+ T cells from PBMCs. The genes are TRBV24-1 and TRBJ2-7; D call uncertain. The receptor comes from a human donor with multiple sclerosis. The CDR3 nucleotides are TGTGCCACCCGAGTTCCGAGCTCCTACGAGCAGTACTTC. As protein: CATRVPSSYEQYF.